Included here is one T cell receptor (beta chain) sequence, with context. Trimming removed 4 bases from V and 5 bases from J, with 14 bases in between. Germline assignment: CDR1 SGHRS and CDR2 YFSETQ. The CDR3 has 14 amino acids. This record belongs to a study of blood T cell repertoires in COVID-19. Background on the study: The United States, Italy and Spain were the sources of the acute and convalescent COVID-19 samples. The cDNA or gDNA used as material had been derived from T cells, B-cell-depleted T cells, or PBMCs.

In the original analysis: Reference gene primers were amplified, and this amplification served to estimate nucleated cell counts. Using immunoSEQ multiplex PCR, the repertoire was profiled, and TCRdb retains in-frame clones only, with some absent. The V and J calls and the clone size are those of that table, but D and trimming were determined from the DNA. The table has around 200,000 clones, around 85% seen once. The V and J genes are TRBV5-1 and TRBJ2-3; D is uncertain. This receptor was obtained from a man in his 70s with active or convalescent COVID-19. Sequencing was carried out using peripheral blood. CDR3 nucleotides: TGCGCCAGCAGCCGAGAGGATTTCAGAGATACGCAGTATTTT. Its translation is CASSREDFRDTQYF.